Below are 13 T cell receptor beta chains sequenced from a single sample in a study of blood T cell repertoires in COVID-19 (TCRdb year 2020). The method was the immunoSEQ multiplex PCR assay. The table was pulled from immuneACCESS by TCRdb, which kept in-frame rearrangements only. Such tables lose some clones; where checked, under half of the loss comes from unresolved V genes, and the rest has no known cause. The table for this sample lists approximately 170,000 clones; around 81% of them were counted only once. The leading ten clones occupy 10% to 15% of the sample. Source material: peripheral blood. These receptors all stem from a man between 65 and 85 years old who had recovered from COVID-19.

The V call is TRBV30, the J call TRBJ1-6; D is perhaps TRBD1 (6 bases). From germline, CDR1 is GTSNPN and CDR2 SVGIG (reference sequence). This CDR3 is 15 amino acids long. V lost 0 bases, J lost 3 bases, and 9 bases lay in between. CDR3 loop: CAWSVKGVYNSPLHF. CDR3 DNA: TGTGCCTGGAGTGTAAAGGGGGTCTATAATTCACCCCTCCACTTT.

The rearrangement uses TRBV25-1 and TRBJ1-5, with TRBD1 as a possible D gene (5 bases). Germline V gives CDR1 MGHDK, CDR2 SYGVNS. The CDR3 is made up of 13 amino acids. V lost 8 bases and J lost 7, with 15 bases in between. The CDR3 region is CASSGGSGQPQHF. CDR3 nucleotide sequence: TGTGCCAGCTCCGGGGGATCGGGACAGCCCCAGCATTTT. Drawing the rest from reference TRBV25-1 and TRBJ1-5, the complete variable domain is EADIYQTPRYLVIGTGKKITLECSQTMGHDKMYWYQQDPGMELHLIHYSYGVNSTEKGDLSSESTVSRIRTEHFPLTLESARPSHTSQYLCASSGGSGQPQHFGDGTRLSIL.

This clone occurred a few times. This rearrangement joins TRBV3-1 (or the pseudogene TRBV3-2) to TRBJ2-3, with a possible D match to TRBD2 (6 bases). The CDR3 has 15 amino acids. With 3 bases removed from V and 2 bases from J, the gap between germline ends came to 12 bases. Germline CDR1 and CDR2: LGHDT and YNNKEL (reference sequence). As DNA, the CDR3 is TGTGCCAGCAGCCAGGGTCCGGGAGTCACAGATACGCAGTATTTT. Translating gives CASSQGPGVTDTQYF.

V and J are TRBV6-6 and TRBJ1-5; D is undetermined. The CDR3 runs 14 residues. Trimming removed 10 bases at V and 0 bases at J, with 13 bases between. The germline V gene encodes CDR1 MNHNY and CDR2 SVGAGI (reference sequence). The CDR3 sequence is CATLLSNSNQPQHF. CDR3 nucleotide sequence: TGTGCCACCCTACTGTCTAATAGCAATCAGCCCCAGCATTTT.

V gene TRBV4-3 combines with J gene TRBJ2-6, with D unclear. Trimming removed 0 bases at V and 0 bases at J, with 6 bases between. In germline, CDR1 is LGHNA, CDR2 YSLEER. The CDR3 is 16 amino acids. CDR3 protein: CASSQDLLSGANVLTF. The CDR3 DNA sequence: TGCGCCAGCAGCCAAGATCTACTCTCTGGGGCCAACGTCCTGACTTTC.

The CDR3 is CASRFGGDSYEQYF. The CDR3 DNA is TGTGCCAGCAGGTTCGGGGGGGACTCCTACGAGCAGTACTTC. The rearrangement joins TRBV2 to TRBJ2-7; 8 bases fit TRBD2. The length of the CDR3 is 14 residues. The germline gives CDR1 SNHLY, CDR2 FYNNEI. After removal of 6 bases from V and 0 bases from J, the junction contained 4 bases not matched to a gene.

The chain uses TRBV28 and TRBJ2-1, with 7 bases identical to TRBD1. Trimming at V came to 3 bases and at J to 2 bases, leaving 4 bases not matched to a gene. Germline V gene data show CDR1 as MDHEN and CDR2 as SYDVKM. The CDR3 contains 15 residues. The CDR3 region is CASSFEGAPYNEQFF. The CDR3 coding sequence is TGTGCCAGCAGTTTTGAGGGGGCCCCCTACAATGAGCAGTTCTTC.

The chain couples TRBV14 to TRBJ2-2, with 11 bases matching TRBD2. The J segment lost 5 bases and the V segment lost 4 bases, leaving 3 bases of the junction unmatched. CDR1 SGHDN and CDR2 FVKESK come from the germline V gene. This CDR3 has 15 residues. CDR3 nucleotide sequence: TGTGCCAGCAGCCTAGCGGGAGGGCATACCGGGGAGCTGTTTTTT. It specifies CASSLAGGHTGELFF.

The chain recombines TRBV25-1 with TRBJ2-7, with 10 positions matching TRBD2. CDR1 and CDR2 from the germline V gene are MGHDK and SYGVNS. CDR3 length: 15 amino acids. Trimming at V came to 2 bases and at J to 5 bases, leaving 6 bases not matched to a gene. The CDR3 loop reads CASSEMASGSDEQYF. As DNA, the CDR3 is TGTGCCAGCAGTGAAATGGCTAGCGGGAGTGACGAGCAGTACTTC.

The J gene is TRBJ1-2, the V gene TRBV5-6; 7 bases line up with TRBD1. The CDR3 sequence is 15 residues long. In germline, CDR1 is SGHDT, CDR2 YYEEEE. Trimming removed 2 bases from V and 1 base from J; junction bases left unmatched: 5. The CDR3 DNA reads TGTGCCAGCAGCTTTGGTGACAGGGTTAACTATGGCTACACCTTC. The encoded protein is CASSFGDRVNYGYTF.

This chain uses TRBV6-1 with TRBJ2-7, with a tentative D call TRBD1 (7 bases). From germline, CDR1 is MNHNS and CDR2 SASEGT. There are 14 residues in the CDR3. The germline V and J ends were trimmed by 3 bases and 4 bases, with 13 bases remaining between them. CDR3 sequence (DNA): TGTGCCAGCAGTGAGCAGGGGGGTACTTACGAGCAGTACTTC. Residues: CASSEQGGTYEQYF.

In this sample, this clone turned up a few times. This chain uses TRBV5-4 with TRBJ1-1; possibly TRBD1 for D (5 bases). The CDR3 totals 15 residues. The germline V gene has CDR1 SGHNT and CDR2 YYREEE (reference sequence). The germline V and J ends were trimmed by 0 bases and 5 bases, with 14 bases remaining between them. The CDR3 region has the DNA TGTGCCAGCAGCTTGGACTCAGGGCCGAGGACTGAAGCTTTCTTT. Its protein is CASSLDSGPRTEAFF.

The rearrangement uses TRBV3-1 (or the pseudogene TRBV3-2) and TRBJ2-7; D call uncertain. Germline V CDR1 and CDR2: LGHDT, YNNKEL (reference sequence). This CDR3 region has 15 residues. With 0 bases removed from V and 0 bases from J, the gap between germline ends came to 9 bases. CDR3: CASSQDLLSSYEQYF. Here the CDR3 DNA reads TGTGCCAGCAGCCAAGATCTGCTATCCTCCTACGAGCAGTACTTC.